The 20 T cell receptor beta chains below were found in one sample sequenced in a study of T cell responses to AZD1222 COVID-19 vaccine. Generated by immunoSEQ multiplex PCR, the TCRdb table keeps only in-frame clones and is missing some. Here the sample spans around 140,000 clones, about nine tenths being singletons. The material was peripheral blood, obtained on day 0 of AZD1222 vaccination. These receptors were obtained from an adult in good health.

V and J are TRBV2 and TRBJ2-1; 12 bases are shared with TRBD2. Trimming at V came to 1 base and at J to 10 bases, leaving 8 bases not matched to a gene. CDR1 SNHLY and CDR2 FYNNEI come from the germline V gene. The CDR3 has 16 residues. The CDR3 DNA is TGTGCCAGCAGTGAAGGTGCTAGCGGGAGGGTGGGGGAGCAGTTCTTC. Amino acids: CASSEGASGRVGEQFF.

CDR3 residues: CASSVGRSSYEQYF. In DNA form, the CDR3 reads TGCGCCAGCAGTGTTGGTAGGAGCTCCTACGAGCAGTACTTC. This chain uses TRBV10-2 with TRBJ2-7, with unresolved D. The CDR3 contains 14 residues. V was shortened by 4 bases and J by 0 bases, with 10 bases between the two germline ends. CDR1 is WSHSY and CDR2 is SAAADI in the germline V gene.

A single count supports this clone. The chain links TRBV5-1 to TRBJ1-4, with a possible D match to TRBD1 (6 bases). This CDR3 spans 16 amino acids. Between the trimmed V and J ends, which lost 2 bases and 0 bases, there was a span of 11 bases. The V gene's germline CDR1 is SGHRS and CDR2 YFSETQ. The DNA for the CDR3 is TGCGCCAGCAGCTTAAGACAGGCCGCAACTAATGAAAAACTGTTTTTT. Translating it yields CASSLRQAATNEKLFF.

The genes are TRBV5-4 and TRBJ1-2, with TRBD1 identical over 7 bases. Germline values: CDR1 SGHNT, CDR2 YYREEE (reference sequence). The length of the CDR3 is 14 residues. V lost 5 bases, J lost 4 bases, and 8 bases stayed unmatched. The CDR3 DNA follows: TGTGCCAGCAGTTTTGACAGGGACCTCTATGGCTACACCTTC. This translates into CASSFDRDLYGYTF.

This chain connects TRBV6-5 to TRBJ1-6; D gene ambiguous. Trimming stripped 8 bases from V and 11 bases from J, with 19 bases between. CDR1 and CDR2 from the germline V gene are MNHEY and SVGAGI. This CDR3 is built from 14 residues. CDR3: CASQVTRLLTPLHF. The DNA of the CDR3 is TGTGCCAGCCAAGTGACAAGGTTATTAACACCCCTCCACTTT.

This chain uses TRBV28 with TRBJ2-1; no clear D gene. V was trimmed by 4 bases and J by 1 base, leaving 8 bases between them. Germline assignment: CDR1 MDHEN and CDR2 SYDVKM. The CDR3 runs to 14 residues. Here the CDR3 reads CASSSTSSYNEQFF. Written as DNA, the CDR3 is TGTGCCAGCAGTTCTACGAGTTCCTACAATGAGCAGTTCTTC.

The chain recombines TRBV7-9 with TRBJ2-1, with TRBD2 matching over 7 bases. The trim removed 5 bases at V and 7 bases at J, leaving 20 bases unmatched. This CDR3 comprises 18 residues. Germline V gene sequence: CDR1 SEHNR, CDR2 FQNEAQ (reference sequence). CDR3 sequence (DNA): TGTGCCAGCAGCCCCCCCGGGCGGTGGTCTAGCGGATTAAATGAGCAGTTCTTC. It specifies CASSPPGRWSSGLNEQFF.

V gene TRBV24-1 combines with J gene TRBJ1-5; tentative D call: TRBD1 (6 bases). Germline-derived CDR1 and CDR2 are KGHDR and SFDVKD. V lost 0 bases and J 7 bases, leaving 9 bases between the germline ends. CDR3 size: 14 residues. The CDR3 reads CATSDLAGDQPQHF. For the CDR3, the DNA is TGTGCCACCAGTGATTTGGCAGGGGACCAGCCCCAGCATTTT.

CDR3 DNA sequence: TGCGCCAGCAGCTTGGGGGACTACACGGCTGACGAGCAGTACTTC. It translates to CASSLGDYTADEQYF. The chain links TRBV5-1 to TRBJ2-7; TRBD2 aligns across 7 bases. Germline CDR1 reads SGHRS; CDR2 reads YFSETQ. The CDR3 sequence is 15 residues long. The J segment lost 5 bases and the V segment lost 0 bases, leaving 8 bases of the junction unmatched.

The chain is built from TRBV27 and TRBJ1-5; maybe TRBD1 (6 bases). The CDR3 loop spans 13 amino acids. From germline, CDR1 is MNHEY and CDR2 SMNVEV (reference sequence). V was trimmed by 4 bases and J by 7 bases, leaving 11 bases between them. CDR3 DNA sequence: TGTGCCAGCAGTTACAGGGTGACCCAGCCCCAGCATTTT. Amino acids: CASSYRVTQPQHF.

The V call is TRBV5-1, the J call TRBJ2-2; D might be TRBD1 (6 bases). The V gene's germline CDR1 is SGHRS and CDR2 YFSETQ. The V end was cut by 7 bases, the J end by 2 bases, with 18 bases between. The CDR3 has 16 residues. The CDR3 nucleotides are TGCGCCAGCCAAGGTTCTACAGGGATAAACACCGGGGAGCTGTTTTTT. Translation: CASQGSTGINTGELFF.

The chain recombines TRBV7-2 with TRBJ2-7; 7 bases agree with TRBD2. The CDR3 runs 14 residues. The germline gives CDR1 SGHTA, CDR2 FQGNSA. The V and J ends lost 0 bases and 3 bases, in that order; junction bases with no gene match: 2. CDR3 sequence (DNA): TGTGCCAGCAGCTTAGCGGGGAGGGGCTACGAGCAGTACTTC. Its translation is CASSLAGRGYEQYF.

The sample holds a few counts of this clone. CDR3 sequence reads: CASSLAPGRKTYEQYF. The CDR3 DNA sequence: TGTGCCAGCAGCTTGGCCCCGGGACGAAAAACCTACGAGCAGTACTTC. The genes are TRBV7-2 and TRBJ2-7; D tentatively fits TRBD1 or TRBD2 (5 bases each). V gave up 3 bases and J gave up 2 bases, with 17 bases separating them. The V gene's germline CDR1 is SGHTA and CDR2 FQGNSA. This CDR3 is 16 amino acids long. Based on the CDR3 plus reference TRBV7-2 and TRBJ2-7, the full variable domain is GAGVSQSPSNKVTEKGKDVELRCDPISGHTALYWYRQSLGQGLEFLIYFQGNSAPDKSGLPSDRFSAERTGGSVSTLTIQRTQQEDSAVYLCASSLAPGRKTYEQYFGPGTRLTVT.

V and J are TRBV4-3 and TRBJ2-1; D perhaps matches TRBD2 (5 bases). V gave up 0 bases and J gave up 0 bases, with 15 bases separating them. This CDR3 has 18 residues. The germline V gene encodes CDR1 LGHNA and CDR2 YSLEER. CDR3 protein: CASSQDINGVSSYNEQFF. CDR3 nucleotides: TGCGCCAGCAGCCAAGATATCAACGGGGTCAGCTCCTACAATGAGCAGTTCTTC.

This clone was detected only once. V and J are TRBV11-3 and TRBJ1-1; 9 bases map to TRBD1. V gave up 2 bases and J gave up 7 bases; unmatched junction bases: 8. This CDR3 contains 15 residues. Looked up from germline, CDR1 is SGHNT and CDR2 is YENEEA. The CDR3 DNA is TGTGCCAGCAGCTTAAGAGGACAGGGGCTTAATGAAGCTTTCTTT. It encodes CASSLRGQGLNEAFF.

CDR3 loop: CASSQANGSRTYEQYF. The CDR3 DNA follows: TGTGCCAGCAGCCAAGCAAATGGCTCCCGTACCTACGAGCAGTACTTC. This sequence joins TRBV14 and TRBJ2-7; D remains ambiguous. The CDR3 totals 16 residues. Trimming removed 1 base from V and 2 bases from J, with 15 bases in between. Per germline, CDR1 SGHDN and CDR2 FVKESK.

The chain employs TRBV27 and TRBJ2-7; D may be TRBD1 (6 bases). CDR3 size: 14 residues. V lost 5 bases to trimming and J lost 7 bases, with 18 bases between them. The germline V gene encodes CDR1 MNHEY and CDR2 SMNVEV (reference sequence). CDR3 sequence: CASSKQGPVGEQYF. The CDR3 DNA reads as TGTGCCAGCAGTAAACAGGGCCCCGTGGGTGAGCAGTACTTC.

CDR3 DNA sequence: TGTGCCATCAGGGCTAGAGCGGGAGAGGGGGAGACCCAGTACTTC. Its protein product is CAIRARAGEGETQYF. The chain carries TRBV10-3 and TRBJ2-5, with 8 bases lining up with TRBD2. The V segment lost 6 bases and the J segment 5 bases; nucleotides outside the gene matches: 11. CDR1 ENHRY and CDR2 SYGVKD come from the germline V gene. The CDR3 covers 15 residues.

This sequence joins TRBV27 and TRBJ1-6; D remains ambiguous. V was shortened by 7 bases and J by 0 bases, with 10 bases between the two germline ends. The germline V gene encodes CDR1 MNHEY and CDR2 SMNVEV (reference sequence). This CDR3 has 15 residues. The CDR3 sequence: CASKKGSSYNSPLHF. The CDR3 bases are TGTGCCAGCAAGAAGGGCAGCTCCTATAATTCACCCCTCCACTTT.

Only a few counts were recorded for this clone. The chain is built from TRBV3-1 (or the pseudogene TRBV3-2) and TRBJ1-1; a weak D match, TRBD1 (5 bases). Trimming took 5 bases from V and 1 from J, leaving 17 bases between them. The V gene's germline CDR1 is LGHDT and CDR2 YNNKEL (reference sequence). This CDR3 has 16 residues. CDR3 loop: CASSTQGLGRNTEAFF. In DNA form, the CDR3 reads TGTGCCAGCAGCACACAAGGGTTGGGACGGAACACTGAAGCTTTCTTT.